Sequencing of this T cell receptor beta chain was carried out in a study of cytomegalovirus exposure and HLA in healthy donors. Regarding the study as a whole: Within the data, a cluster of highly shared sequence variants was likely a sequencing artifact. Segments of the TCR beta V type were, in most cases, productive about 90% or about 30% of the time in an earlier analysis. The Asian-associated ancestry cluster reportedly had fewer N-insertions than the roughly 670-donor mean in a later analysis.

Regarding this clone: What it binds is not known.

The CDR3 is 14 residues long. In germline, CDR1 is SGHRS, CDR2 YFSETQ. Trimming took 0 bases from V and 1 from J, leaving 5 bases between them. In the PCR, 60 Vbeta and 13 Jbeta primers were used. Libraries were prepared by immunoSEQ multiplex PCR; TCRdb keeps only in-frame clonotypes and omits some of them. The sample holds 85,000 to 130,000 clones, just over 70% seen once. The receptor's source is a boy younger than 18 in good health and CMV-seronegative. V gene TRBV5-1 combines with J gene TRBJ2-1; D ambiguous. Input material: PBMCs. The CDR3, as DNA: TGCGCCAGCAGCTTGGCCCCATCCTACAATGAGCAGTTCTTC. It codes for CASSLAPSYNEQFF.